This T cell receptor (beta chain) emerged from a study of monozygotic twins with inflammatory bowel disease. Whole-study findings and limits: The existence of one strong signal or clonotype linked to IBD lacked support.

Worth noting for this clonotype: Its antigen is not known.

CDR1 LNHDA and CDR2 SQIVND come from the germline V gene (reference sequence). CDR3 length: 15 amino acids. Making each TCR library took roughly 3,400 ng of total RNA. TCRdb reanalyzed the 5' RACE reads and collapses them to one entry per CDR3 protein, without DNA. Its clone listing holds some 150,000 distinct CDR3 sequences. The sample comprised blood. The clonotype comes from a human donor with ulcerative colitis or Crohn's disease, or a healthy co-twin of an affected twin (not recorded which). This chain uses TRBV19 with TRBJ1-1. This CDR3 is CASSIKAGGNTEAFF.